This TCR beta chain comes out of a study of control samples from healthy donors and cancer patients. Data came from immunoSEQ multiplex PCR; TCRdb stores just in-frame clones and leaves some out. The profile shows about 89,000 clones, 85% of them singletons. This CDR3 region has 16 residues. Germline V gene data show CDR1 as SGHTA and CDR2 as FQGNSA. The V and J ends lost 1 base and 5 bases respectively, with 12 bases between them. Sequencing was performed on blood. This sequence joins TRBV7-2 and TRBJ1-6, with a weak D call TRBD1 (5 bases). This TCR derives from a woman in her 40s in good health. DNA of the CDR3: TGTGCCAGCAGCTTAGGTGGTGGGGGTAATAATTCACCCCTCCACTTT. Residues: CASSLGGGGNNSPLHF. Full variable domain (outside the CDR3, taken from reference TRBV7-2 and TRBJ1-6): GAGVSQSPSNKVTEKGKDVELRCDPISGHTALYWYRQSLGQGLEFLIYFQGNSAPDKSGLPSDRFSAERTGGSVSTLTIQRTQQEDSAVYLCASSLGGGGNNSPLHFGNGTRLTVT.